This T cell receptor (beta chain) appears in the sequencing data of a study of T cells after yellow fever vaccination. CDR3 length: 14 residues. The trim removed 4 bases at V and 4 bases at J, leaving 6 bases unmatched. Germline assignment: CDR1 SGHRS and CDR2 YFSETQ. A universal primer site and UMIs were added as TCR cDNA was made by 5'RACE template switching. TCRdb re-called the 5' RACE reads with MiXCR, one entry per CDR3 protein. This table has hundreds of thousands of distinct CDR3 sequences, roughly 3.5% appearing once. This clonotype was seen repeatedly, ten times or more. The input for sequencing was PBMCs, taken on the day of the yellow fever booster vaccination. The source of this sequence is a man aged 18 to 29 who received the YFV17D yellow fever vaccine. This chain connects TRBV5-1 to TRBJ2-3; 7 bases map to TRBD1. The CDR3 nucleotides are TGCGCCAGCAGCCTCCGACAGGGCCCAGATACGCAGTATTTT. Translated: CASSLRQGPDTQYF. Full variable domain (rest looked up from reference TRBV5-1 and TRBJ2-3): KAGVTQTPRYLIKTRGQQVTLSCSPISGHRSVSWYQQTPGQGLQFLFEYFSETQRNKGNFPGRFSGRQFSNSRSEMNVSTLELGDSALYLCASSLRQGPDTQYFGPGTRLTVL.